The 10 T cell receptor beta chains listed next were all sequenced from one sample in a study of PD-1 blockade in classical Hodgkin lymphoma. Generated by immunoSEQ multiplex PCR, the TCRdb table keeps only in-frame clones and is missing some. Of around 28,000 clones detected, 83% appear once; the ten largest clones hold roughly 20%. Relapses following autologous stem cell transplantation were seen in all patients, with brentuximab vedotin exposure varying. The sample was peripheral blood mononuclear cells (PBMCs), taken before the second cycle of nivolumab. All receptors derive from a human donor with classical Hodgkin lymphoma.

This chain joins TRBV19 and TRBJ2-4; D is perhaps TRBD1 or TRBD2 (5 bases each). Germline V lookup: CDR1 LNHDA, CDR2 SQIVND (reference sequence). The CDR3 extends over 13 amino acids. V lost 6 bases and J 6 bases, leaving 12 bases between the germline ends. CDR3 DNA sequence: TGTGCCAGTAGCGGGACCTCAGGAAACATTCAGTACTTC. Translated: CASSGTSGNIQYF.

The chain carries TRBV7-2 and TRBJ2-3, with D tentatively TRBD1 (5 bases). Looked up from germline, CDR1 is SGHTA and CDR2 is FQGNSA. The CDR3 contains 14 residues. Trimming cost V 1 base and J 1 base, with 6 bases left between them. CDR3 sequence reads: CASSLVRGTDTQYF. For the CDR3, the DNA is TGTGCCAGCAGCTTAGTCAGGGGCACAGATACGCAGTATTTT.

The rearrangement uses TRBV4-3 and TRBJ2-2; D possibly corresponds to TRBD1 (5 bases). The germline V gene has CDR1 LGHNA and CDR2 YSLEER. The V gene lost 4 bases and the J gene lost 1 base, with 13 bases spanning the gap. The CDR3 is 16 amino acids. The DNA of the CDR3 is TGCGCCAGCAGCCGCCATTACGGACAGAACACCGGGGAGCTGTTTTTT. Amino acids: CASSRHYGQNTGELFF.

The chain is built from TRBV7-3 and TRBJ2-3, with D possibly matching TRBD1 (5 bases). Between the trimmed V and J ends, which lost 1 base and 1 base, there was a span of 6 bases. The CDR3 runs 14 residues. CDR1 and CDR2 from the germline V gene are SGHTA and FQGTGA. CDR3 bases: TGTGCCAGCAGCTTAAAAGGGGGCACAGATACGCAGTATTTT. It yields the protein CASSLKGGTDTQYF.

The chain links TRBV4-2 to TRBJ1-3; D is unresolved. The V end was cut by 0 bases, the J end by 0 bases, with 18 bases between. Germline lookup yields CDR1 LGHNA and CDR2 YNFKEQ. This CDR3 spans 19 amino acids. The chain's CDR3 is CASSQEPGKRDYSGNTIYF. The CDR3, as DNA: TGTGCCAGCAGCCAAGAACCTGGCAAGAGGGATTACTCTGGAAACACCATATATTTT.

The J gene is TRBJ2-2, the V gene TRBV5-1, with TRBD1 as a possible D gene (6 bases). The V end was cut by 3 bases, the J end by 5 bases, with 11 bases between. From germline, CDR1 is SGHRS and CDR2 YFSETQ. This CDR3 contains 14 residues. The CDR3 DNA follows: TGCGCCAGCAGCTCCTGGACAGAGACCGGGGAGCTGTTTTTT. Its translation is CASSSWTETGELFF.

The chain has TRBV15 and TRBJ1-1; tentative D call: TRBD1 (5 bases). CDR1 LNHNV and CDR2 YYDKDF come from the germline V gene (reference sequence). V lost 1 base and J lost 6, with 9 bases in between. The CDR3 is made up of 13 amino acids. CDR3 amino acids: CATSRAGDPEAFF. CDR3 sequence (DNA): TGTGCCACCAGCAGAGCTGGGGACCCTGAAGCTTTCTTT. The full variable domain, with the rest looked up from reference TRBV15 and TRBJ1-1, is DAMVIQNPRYQVTQFGKPVTLSCSQTLNHNVMYWYQQKSSQAPKLLFHYYDKDFNNEADTPDNFQSRRPNTSFCFLDIRSPGLGDTAMYLCATSRAGDPEAFFGQGTRLTVV.

The chain has TRBV6-5 and TRBJ1-1, with a weak D call TRBD1 (6 bases). Per the germline V gene, CDR1 is MNHEY and CDR2 is SVGAGI. There are 14 residues in the CDR3. V dropped 6 bases and J dropped 8 bases, with 19 bases sitting between them. The CDR3 coding sequence is TGTGCCAGCAGCATATTAACAGGGAACCTCGAAGCTTTCTTT. As protein: CASSILTGNLEAFF.

This clone appeared once. The chain joins TRBV6-5 to TRBJ2-7, with 10 bases matching TRBD1. CDR1 and CDR2 from the germline V gene are MNHEY and SVGAGI. CDR3 length: 14 amino acids. V lost 6 bases to trimming and J lost 2 bases; unmatched junction nucleotides: 4. CDR3 region: CASSWTGGPYEQYF. DNA for the CDR3: TGTGCCAGCAGCTGGACAGGGGGACCCTACGAGCAGTACTTC.

The rearrangement joins TRBV25-1 to TRBJ2-7; TRBD2 agrees at 7 bases. The CDR3 has 13 amino acids. The V segment lost 7 bases and the J segment 3 bases; nucleotides outside the gene matches: 6. The V gene's germline CDR1 is MGHDK and CDR2 SYGVNS. CDR3 DNA sequence: TGTGCCAGCACCTCGGGAGGACACTACGAGCAGTACTTC. Encoded protein: CASTSGGHYEQYF.